The text below deals with one T cell receptor beta chain. These data are taken from a study of T cells expressing NK-cell markers. Turning to the study itself: It was from sorted CD3+CD56+NKG2C+, CD3+CD56+NKG2C- and CD3+CD56-NKG2C+ T cells that TCR beta repertoires came. Within the sequenced cohort of eight donors, seven exhibited HCMV seropositivity and one was seronegative.

CDR3 length: 17 residues. Germline V gene sequence: CDR1 SGHVS, CDR2 FQNEAQ. After re-calling the 5' RACE reads, TCRdb lists one entry per CDR3 protein, DNA absent. The specimen's table records about 390,000 distinct CDR3 sequences. The sequencing input was blood T cells: a sorted CD56 or NKG2C T cell subset, CD4+ or CD8+ T cells, or bulk PBMC T cells (not recorded which). The clonotype comes from a woman in her 50s in good health. V and J are TRBV7-8 and TRBJ2-3; TCRdb proposes TRBD1, but this gene call is untestable without DNA. The CDR3 sequence is CASSLGGGQVVTDTQYF.